A selection of T cell receptor beta chains follows, all from one sample in a study of shared clonotypes between healthy human individuals. Data came from immunoSEQ multiplex PCR; TCRdb stores just in-frame clones and leaves some out. This sample has about 2 million clones, with less than 95% found just once. The sequenced material came from naive CD8+ T cells sorted from blood. Receptors were obtained from a man younger than 30 in good health. CDR3s include the opening cysteine and the closing phenylalanine or tryptophan. The order of the fields is D gene, CDR3 length, clone size, J gene, V gene, CDR3 protein, CDR3 DNA. A D gene is named only where the DNA matches it firmly. Clone size is given for some rows only: seen once, a few or many times, or a class if the clone is expanded.

TRBD1	14	.	TRBJ2-2	TRBV28	CASSGWDSAGELFF	TGTGCCAGCAGTGGATGGGACAGCGCCGGGGAGCTGTTTTTT
TRBD1	18	.	TRBJ1-4	TRBV25-1	CASSEWDSRQGVSEKLFF	TGTGCCAGCAGTGAATGGGACAGTCGACAGGGGGTTTCTGAAAAACTGTTTTTT
TRBD2	15	.	TRBJ2-3	TRBV7-3	CASSFTGGSLDTQYF	TGTGCCAGCAGCTTTACGGGGGGAAGCTTGGATACGCAGTATTTT
TRBD2	14	.	TRBJ2-5	TRBV9	CASSVSGSEETQYF	TGTGCCAGCAGCGTTAGCGGGAGTGAAGAGACCCAGTACTTC
.	16	.	TRBJ1-3	TRBV5-4	CASSLAGSYSGNTIYF	TGTGCCAGCAGCTTGGCCGGCAGTTACTCTGGAAACACCATATATTTT
TRBD1	15	.	TRBJ1-2	TRBV7-2	CASSSLDRGQNGYTF	TGTGCCAGCAGCTCCCTCGACAGGGGGCAGAATGGCTACACCTTC
.	19	.	TRBJ1-6	TRBV5-6	CASSPAMFDRLEFELPLHF	TGTGCCAGCAGCCCGGCCATGTTTGACAGGTTGGAGTTCGAGTTACCCCTCCACTTT
.	13	.	TRBJ2-7	TRBV9	CASSPRASYEQYF	TGTGCCAGCAGCCCGAGAGCGTCCTACGAGCAGTACTTC
.	16	.	TRBJ1-2	TRBV28	CASKSRQLTTNYGYTF	TGTGCCAGCAAAAGTCGCCAGCTAACCACTAACTATGGCTACACCTTC
TRBD2	16	.	TRBJ2-1	TRBV27	CASSGRLAGIYNEQFF	TGTGCCAGCAGTGGAAGACTAGCTGGGATTTACAATGAGCAGTTCTTC
.	15	.	TRBJ2-1	TRBV2	CASSEAYREYNEQFF	TGTGCCAGCAGTGAAGCGTACAGGGAGTACAATGAGCAGTTCTTC
.	14	.	TRBJ2-7	TRBV7-9	CASSYEQTSYEQYF	TGTGCCAGCAGCTACGAGCAGACCTCCTACGAGCAGTACTTC
TRBD1	15	once	TRBJ1-1	TRBV4-3	CASSQGQGRHTEAFF	TGCGCCAGCAGCCAAGGACAGGGAAGGCACACTGAAGCTTTCTTT
.	13	.	TRBJ1-2	TRBV19	CAIFPDSLGGYTF	TGTGCCATTTTCCCAGACAGTCTTGGGGGCTACACCTTC
.	14	once	TRBJ2-3	TRBV4-1	CASSQGVSTDTQYF	TGCGCCAGCAGCCAGGGGGTCAGCACAGATACGCAGTATTTT
.	14	.	TRBJ2-7	TRBV6-5	CASSPIQESYEQYF	TGTGCCAGCAGCCCGATCCAAGAGTCCTACGAGCAGTACTTC
.	14	.	TRBJ1-5	TRBV7-9	CASSLAQGNQPQHF	TGTGCCAGCAGCTTAGCGCAGGGCAATCAGCCCCAGCATTTT
.	12	.	TRBJ2-7	TRBV5-5	CASSLVTYEQYF	TGTGCCAGCAGCTTGGTCACCTACGAGCAGTACTTC
.	15	.	TRBJ2-7	TRBV10-3	CAISDITGSPGEQYF	TGTGCCATCAGTGACATAACAGGGTCCCCCGGGGAGCAGTACTTC